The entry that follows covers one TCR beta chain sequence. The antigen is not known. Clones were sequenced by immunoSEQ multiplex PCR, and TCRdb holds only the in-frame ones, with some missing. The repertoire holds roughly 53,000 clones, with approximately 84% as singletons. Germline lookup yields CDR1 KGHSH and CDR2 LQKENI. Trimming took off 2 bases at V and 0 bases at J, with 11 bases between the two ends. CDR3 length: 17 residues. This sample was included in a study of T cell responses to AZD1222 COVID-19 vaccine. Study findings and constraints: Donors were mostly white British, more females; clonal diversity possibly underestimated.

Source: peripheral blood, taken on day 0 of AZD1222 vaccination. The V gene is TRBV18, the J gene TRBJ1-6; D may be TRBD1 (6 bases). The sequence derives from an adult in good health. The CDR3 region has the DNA TGTGCCAGCTCACCAGGTTCGGACAGCTCCTATAATTCACCCCTCCACTTT. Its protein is CASSPGSDSSYNSPLHF.